This T cell receptor beta chain was recorded in a study of T cells in Graves' hyperthyroidism and ophthalmopathy. TCR beta CDR3 regions were amplified from RNA transcripts. First-round RT-PCR of the TCR CDR3 relied on the HTBI primer set. TCRdb re-called the multiplex PCR reads through MiXCR, storing one row per CDR3 protein. This sample yields 90,000 to 120,000 distinct CDR3 sequences, of which 16% are seen a single time; about 45% belongs to the top ten. Germline trimming cut 4 bases from V and 1 base from J; bases unmatched to any gene: 3. The CDR3 runs to 16 residues. Every diagnosis used clinical symptoms, serum thyroxine and TRAb, thyroid ultrasound and orbital computed tomography. Each 10 ml fresh peripheral blood draw supplied the PBMCs.

The chain joins TRBV12-3 or TRBV12-4 to TRBJ2-3; 12 bases fit TRBD1. The sample was blood. This TCR came from a woman in her fifties or sixties with Graves' hyperthyroidism. DNA of the CDR3: TGTGCCAGCAGTTCGGGACAGGGGGCGCGCACAGATACGCAGTATTTT. This sequence encodes CASSSGQGARTDTQYF.